A selection of T cell receptor beta chains follows, all from one sample in a study of T cell changes during pregnancy in multiple sclerosis. Repertoires were generated with immunoSEQ multiplex PCR, while TCRdb's copy carries only in-frame clones and drops some. The table records over 90,000 clones, 80% to 95% of them present only once. Sequenced here: peripheral blood, sampled after pregnancy. Receptors were obtained from a female donor with multiple sclerosis, enrolled in a pregnancy study. Both conserved end residues are part of each CDR3. The order of the fields is D gene, V gene, clone size, J gene, CDR3 protein, CDR3 DNA. A D gene is named only where the DNA matches it firmly. Some rows mark clone size as missing; the rest say once, few, many or name a class of expanded clone.

>NA|TRBV27|NA|TRBJ2-2
CASSLTGGELFF
TGTGCCAGCAGTTTGACGGGAGGGGAGCTGTTTTTT
>NA|TRBV25-1|NA|TRBJ2-3
CASSELGGGGGQYF
TGTGCCAGCAGTGAATTAGGAGGGGGCGGCGGGCAGTATTTT
>NA|TRBV23-1|NA|TRBJ2-7
CASRHQTGTAYEQYF
TGCGCCAGCAGACACCAGACAGGAACAGCCTACGAGCAGTACTTC
>TRBD1|TRBV19|NA|TRBJ1-1
CASSLGQGETEAFF
TGTGCCAGTAGTCTCGGACAGGGGGAGACTGAAGCTTTCTTT
>TRBD2|TRBV11-1|NA|TRBJ2-3
CASSFTSGPDTQYF
TGTGCCAGCAGCTTCACTAGCGGGCCAGATACGCAGTATTTT
>NA|TRBV6-5|NA|TRBJ2-7
CASSYSADYEQYF
TGTGCCAGCAGTTACTCGGCGGACTACGAGCAGTACTTC
>TRBD1|TRBV19|NA|TRBJ2-3
CASSWTPGQGARDTQYF
TGTGCCAGTAGTTGGACCCCGGGACAGGGGGCGCGGGATACGCAGTATTTT
>NA|TRBV25-1|NA|TRBJ1-2
CASSESSSTIMSGYTF
TGTGCCAGCAGTGAATCTTCTTCGACTATTATGAGTGGCTACACCTTC
>NA|TRBV14|NA|TRBJ2-2
CASSGLQVLTGELFF
TGTGCCAGCAGCGGACTGCAAGTCTTAACGGGGGAGCTGTTTTTT
>NA|TRBV6-5|few|TRBJ2-2
CASSYVRNTGELFF
TGTGCCAGCAGTTACGTCCGGAACACCGGGGAGCTGTTTTTT
>NA|TRBV5-4|NA|TRBJ1-4
CASSSEGGPTNEKLFF
TGTGCCAGCAGCTCGGAGGGGGGGCCAACTAATGAAAAACTGTTTTTT
>NA|TRBV5-1|NA|TRBJ1-5
CASSPLHF
TGCGCCAGCAGCCCCCTACATTTT
>TRBD2|TRBV14|NA|TRBJ2-1
CASSKQGLAGREQFF
TGTGCCAGCAGCAAACAAGGACTAGCGGGTCGGGAGCAGTTCTTC
>TRBD1|TRBV6-6|NA|TRBJ1-2
CASSYFTGRTGANLTF
TGTGCCAGCAGTTACTTTACTGGACGGACAGGGGCAAATCTCACCTTC
>NA|TRBV30|NA|TRBJ2-4
CAWSQALRELAKNIQYF
TGTGCCTGGAGTCAAGCCCTCAGGGAATTAGCCAAAAACATTCAGTACTTC
>TRBD1|TRBV11-2|NA|TRBJ2-7
CASSDRVVYEQYF
TGTGCCAGCAGCGACAGGGTGGTATACGAGCAGTACTTC
>TRBD1|TRBV5-5|NA|TRBJ1-2
CASSPLGQASYGYTF
TGTGCCAGCAGCCCCCTCGGACAGGCGAGCTATGGCTACACCTTC
>TRBD1|TRBV28|NA|TRBJ1-2
CASSSADRNYGYTF
TGTGCCAGCAGTTCCGCGGACAGGAACTATGGCTACACCTTC
>NA|TRBV15|NA|TRBJ2-1
CATSNQRFYNEQFF
TGTGCCACCAGCAACCAGCGGTTCTACAATGAGCAGTTCTTC
>NA|TRBV27|NA|TRBJ2-7
CASSLTGSRYEQYF
TGTGCCAGCAGTTTAACCGGGTCCCGCTACGAGCAGTACTTC
>NA|TRBV15|NA|TRBJ2-1
CATSKVTRYVEQFF
TGTGCCACCAGCAAGGTGACTAGATACGTTGAGCAGTTCTTC
>NA|TRBV9|NA|TRBJ2-6
CASSVGSSGANVLTF
TGTGCCAGCAGCGTAGGTAGCTCTGGGGCCAACGTCCTGACTTTC
>NA|TRBV7-9|NA|TRBJ2-1
CASSLIGSQFF
TGTGCCAGCAGCTTAATCGGTTCCCAGTTCTTC
>NA|TRBV6-5|NA|TRBJ2-7
CATASPTSLYF
TGTGCCACCGCCTCCCCGACTAGTCTCTACTTC
>TRBD1|TRBV28|NA|TRBJ1-2
CASSLSQGAKVYGYTF
TGTGCCAGCAGTTTATCACAGGGGGCGAAGGTCTATGGCTACACCTTC
>TRBD1|TRBV9|once|TRBJ2-3
CASSVGGGQGVTDTQYF
TGTGCCAGCAGCGTGGGGGGCGGACAGGGAGTCACAGATACGCAGTATTTT
>NA|TRBV9|NA|TRBJ2-5
CASSVGQKETQYF
TGTGCCAGCAGCGTAGGACAGAAAGAGACCCAGTACTTC
>NA|TRBV19|NA|TRBJ1-2
CASRKDPRGYGYTF
TGTGCCAGTAGAAAGGACCCAAGGGGCTATGGCTACACCTTC